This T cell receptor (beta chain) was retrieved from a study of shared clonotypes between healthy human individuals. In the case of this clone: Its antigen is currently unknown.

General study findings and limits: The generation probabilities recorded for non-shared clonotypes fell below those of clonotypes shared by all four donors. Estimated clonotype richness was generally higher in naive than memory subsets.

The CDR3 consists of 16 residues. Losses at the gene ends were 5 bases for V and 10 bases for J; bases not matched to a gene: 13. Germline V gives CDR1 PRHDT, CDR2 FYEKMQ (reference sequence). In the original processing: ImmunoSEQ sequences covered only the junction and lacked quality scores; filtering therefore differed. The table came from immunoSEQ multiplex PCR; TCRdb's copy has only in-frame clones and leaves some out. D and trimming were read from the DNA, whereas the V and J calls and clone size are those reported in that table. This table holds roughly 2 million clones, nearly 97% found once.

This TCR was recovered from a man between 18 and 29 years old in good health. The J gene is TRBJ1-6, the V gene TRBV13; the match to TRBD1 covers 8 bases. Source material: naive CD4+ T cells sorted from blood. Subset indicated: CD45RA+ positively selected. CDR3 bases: TGTGCCAGCAGCATCGGACAGGGCACTGGGCAATCACCCCTCCACTTT. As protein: CASSIGQGTGQSPLHF.